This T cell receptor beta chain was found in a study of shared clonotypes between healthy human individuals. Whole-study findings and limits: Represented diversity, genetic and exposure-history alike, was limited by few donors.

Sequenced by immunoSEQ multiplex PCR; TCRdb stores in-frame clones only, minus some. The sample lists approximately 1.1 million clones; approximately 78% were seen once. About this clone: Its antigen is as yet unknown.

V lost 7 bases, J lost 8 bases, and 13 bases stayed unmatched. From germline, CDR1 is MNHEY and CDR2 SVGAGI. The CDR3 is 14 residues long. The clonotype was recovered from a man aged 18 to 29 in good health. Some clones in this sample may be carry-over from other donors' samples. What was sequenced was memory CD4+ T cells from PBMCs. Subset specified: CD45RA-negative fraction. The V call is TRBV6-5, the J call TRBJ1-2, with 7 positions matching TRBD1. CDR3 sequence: CASNRDRGRGGYTF. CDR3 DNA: TGTGCCAGCAATCGGGACAGAGGTAGAGGCGGCTACACCTTC.